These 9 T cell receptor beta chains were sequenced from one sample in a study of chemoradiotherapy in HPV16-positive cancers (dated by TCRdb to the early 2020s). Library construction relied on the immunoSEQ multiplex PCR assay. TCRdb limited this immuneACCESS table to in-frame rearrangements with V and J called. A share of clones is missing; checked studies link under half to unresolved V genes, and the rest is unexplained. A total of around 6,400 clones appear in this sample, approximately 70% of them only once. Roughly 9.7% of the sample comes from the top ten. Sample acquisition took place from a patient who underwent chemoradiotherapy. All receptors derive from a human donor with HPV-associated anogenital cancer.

The CDR3 nucleotides read TGTGCCAGCAGCTTATTAACCTATGGCTACACCTTC. As protein: CASSLLTYGYTF. The chain has TRBV5-4 and TRBJ1-2; no clear D gene. Germline V gene sequence: CDR1 SGHNT, CDR2 YYREEE (reference sequence). Trimming took off 2 bases at V and 4 bases at J, with 6 bases between the two ends. The CDR3 is made up of 12 amino acids.

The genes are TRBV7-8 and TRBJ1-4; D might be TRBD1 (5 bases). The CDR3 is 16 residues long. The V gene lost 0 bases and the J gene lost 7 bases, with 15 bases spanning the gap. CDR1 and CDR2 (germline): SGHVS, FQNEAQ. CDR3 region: CASSLATGRGGEKLFF. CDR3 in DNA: TGTGCCAGCAGCTTAGCGACGGGGAGGGGTGGTGAAAAACTGTTTTTT.

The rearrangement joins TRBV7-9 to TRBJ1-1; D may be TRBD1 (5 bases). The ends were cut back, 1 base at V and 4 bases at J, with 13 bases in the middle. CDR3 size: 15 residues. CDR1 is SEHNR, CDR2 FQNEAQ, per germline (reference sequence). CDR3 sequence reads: CASSLDWGMGTEAFF. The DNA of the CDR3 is TGTGCCAGCAGCTTAGATTGGGGGATGGGCACTGAAGCTTTCTTT.

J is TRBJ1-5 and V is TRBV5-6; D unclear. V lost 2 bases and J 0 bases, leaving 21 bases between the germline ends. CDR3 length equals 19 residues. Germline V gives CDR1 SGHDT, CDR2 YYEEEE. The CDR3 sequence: CASSLRRGGSTDSNQPQHF. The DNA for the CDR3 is TGTGCCAGCAGCTTAAGGCGAGGTGGCAGCACCGATAGCAATCAGCCCCAGCATTTT.

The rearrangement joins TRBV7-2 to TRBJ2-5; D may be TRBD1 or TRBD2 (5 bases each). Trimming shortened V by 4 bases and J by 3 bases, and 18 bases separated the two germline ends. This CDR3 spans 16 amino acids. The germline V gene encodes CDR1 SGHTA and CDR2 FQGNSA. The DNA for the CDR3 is TGTGCCAGCAGCTCTCGGGGACCCGGCTCGAAAGAGACCCAGTACTTC. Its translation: CASSSRGPGSKETQYF.

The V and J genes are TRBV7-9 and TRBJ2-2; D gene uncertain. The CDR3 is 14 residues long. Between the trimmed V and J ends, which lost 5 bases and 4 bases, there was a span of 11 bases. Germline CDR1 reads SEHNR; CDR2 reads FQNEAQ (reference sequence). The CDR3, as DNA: TGTGCCAGCAGCCGGTCGCCTGGCACCGGGGAGCTGTTTTTT. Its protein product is CASSRSPGTGELFF.

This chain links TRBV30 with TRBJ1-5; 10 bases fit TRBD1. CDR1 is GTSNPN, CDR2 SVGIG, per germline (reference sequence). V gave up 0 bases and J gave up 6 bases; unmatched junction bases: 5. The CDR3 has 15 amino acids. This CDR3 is CAWSVGTGVSQPQHF. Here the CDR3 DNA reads TGTGCCTGGAGTGTCGGGACAGGGGTTAGTCAGCCCCAGCATTTT.

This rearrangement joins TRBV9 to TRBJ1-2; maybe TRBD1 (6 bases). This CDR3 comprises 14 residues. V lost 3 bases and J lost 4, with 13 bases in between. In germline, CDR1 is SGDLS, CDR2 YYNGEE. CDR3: CASSAPGGAYGYTF. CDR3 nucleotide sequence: TGTGCCAGCAGCGCACCGGGGGGGGCCTATGGCTACACCTTC.

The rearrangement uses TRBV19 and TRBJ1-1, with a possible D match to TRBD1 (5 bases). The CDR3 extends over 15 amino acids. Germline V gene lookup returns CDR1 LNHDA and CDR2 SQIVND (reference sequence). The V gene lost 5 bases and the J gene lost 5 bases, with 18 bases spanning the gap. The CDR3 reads CASSAYRDPRTEAFF. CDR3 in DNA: TGTGCCAGTAGTGCCTACCGGGACCCAAGGACTGAAGCTTTCTTT. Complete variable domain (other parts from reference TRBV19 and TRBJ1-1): DGGITQSPKYLFRKEGQNVTLSCEQNLNHDAMYWYRQDPGQGLRLIYYSQIVNDFQKGDIAEGYSVSREKKESFPLTVTSAQKNPTAFYLCASSAYRDPRTEAFFGQGTRLTVV.